This T cell receptor (beta chain) was identified in a study of naive and memory T cell subsets. Two oligonucleotides, mixed equimolar, formed the beta constant-region primer covering TRBC1 and TRBC2. Four rounds of PCR amplified the ligated cDNA using nested alpha and beta constant-region primers plus SP2. MiXCR was run by TCRdb on the UMI-ligation and nested PCR reads, yielding one entry per CDR3 protein. This sample has over 110,000 distinct CDR3 sequences, with approximately 20% found just once. Study results and caveats: A few larger clonotypes appeared in naive repertoires, especially CD8, possibly memory cells re-expressing CD45RA.

CD4 T cells were positively selected, then CD8 T cells from the CD4-negative fraction. CDR1 MNHNS and CDR2 SASEGT come from the germline V gene. V shed 8 bases, J shed 5 bases, and the junction held 11 bases outside the gene matches. The CDR3 contains 14 residues. This clonotype has a handful of counts. Its antigen is not identified. Sequencing was performed on naive CD8+ T cells from blood. The J gene is TRBJ1-1, the V gene TRBV6-1; 7 nucleotides align to TRBD1. This receptor was taken from a human donor in good health. CDR3 coding DNA: TGTGCCAGCTATGAAGTACAGGGGAGAACTGAAGCTTTCTTT. This gives the protein CASYEVQGRTEAFF.